Following are 5 T cell receptor beta chains from one sample sequenced in a study of cytomegalovirus exposure and HLA in healthy donors. PCR used 60 Vbeta primers and 13 Jbeta primers. Profiling relied on immunoSEQ multiplex PCR, and the TCRdb table lists in-frame clones only, not all of them. The data show 120,000 or so clones, approximately 15% seen once. The sequenced material came from PBMCs. The source of these receptors is a woman between 18 and 30 years old in good health and CMV-seronegative.

The V and J genes are TRBV21-1 and TRBJ1-5; TRBD1, the D gene given by the table, was not confirmed from the DNA. TRBV21-1 is annotated as a pseudogene. This CDR3 has 14 residues. DNA for the CDR3: TGTGCCAGCAACAAGACAGGGGGAGAACAGCCCCAGCATTTT. It is translated as CASNKTGGEQPQHF.

The rearrangement links TRBV7-6 to TRBJ2-7; TRBD2 agrees at 9 bases. Germline assignment: CDR1 SGHVS and CDR2 FNYEAQ. The V and J ends lost 0 bases and 5 bases, in that order; junction bases with no gene match: 5. This CDR3 region has 15 residues. The DNA of the CDR3 is TGTGCCAGCAGCTTAGCGGCGGGGGGGCCGAACGAGCAGTACTTC. This encodes CASSLAAGGPNEQYF.

In this sample, this clone turned up a few times. The chain carries TRBV2 and TRBJ2-5, with 10 bases fitting TRBD2. Germline V lookup: CDR1 SNHLY, CDR2 FYNNEI. The V gene end was trimmed by 6 bases and the J gene end by 5 bases; junction bases not matched to a gene: 9. The CDR3 sequence is 15 residues long. CDR3 residues: CASRIAGGKGETQYF. CDR3 bases: TGTGCCAGCAGGATAGCGGGGGGAAAGGGGGAGACCCAGTACTTC.

The genes are TRBV12-5 and TRBJ2-7, with D hard to call. This CDR3 is built from 13 residues. V shed 6 bases and J shed 2 bases, with 11 bases lying between them. From germline, CDR1 is LGHNT and CDR2 FRNRAP. The DNA of the CDR3 is TGTGCTAGTGGATACAATCTCCCCTACGAGCAGTACTTC. Its translation is CASGYNLPYEQYF.

The chain combines TRBV5-1 with TRBJ2-1; TRBD2 agrees at 14 bases. In germline, CDR1 is SGHRS, CDR2 YFSETQ. With 1 base clipped from V and 3 bases from J, the junction kept 9 bases outside the gene matches. This CDR3 contains 19 residues. CDR3 in amino acids: CASSLLTSGRASYYNEQFF. The CDR3 DNA sequence: TGCGCCAGCAGCTTGCTGACTAGCGGGAGGGCCTCTTACTACAATGAGCAGTTCTTC.